These 23 T cell receptor beta chains were all obtained from the same sample, sequenced in a study of T-cell reconstitution after alpha-beta-depleted transplantation in children. Preparation of the TCRbeta library was carried out with unique molecular identifiers. Via MiXCR, TCRdb re-called the PCR reads, giving one row per CDR3 protein. The table has roughly 790,000 distinct CDR3 sequences, approximately 15% seen once. Sequenced here: PBMCs, mostly from graft donor cells, sampled 360 days after TCRalphabeta/CD19-depleted stem cell transplant. Every receptor here comes from a male patient younger than 18 who had a stem cell transplant for acute lymphoblastic leukemia, so the T cells may come from the graft donor.

V is TRBV7-6 and J is TRBJ2-3, with TRBD1 matching 7 bases. The CDR3 consists of 15 residues. Looked up from germline, CDR1 is SGHVS and CDR2 is FNYEAQ. Trimming took 3 bases from V and 4 from J; bases not matched to a gene: 7. CDR3 nucleotides: TGTGCCAGCAGCTTTGGGACAGACCTCGCAGATACGCAGTATTTT. This sequence encodes CASSFGTDLADTQYF.

The rearrangement joins TRBV10-3 to TRBJ2-7; possible D gene TRBD2, 5 bases. V was clipped by 4 bases and J by 0 bases, with 10 bases between them. Germline V CDR1 and CDR2: ENHRY, SYGVKD. The CDR3 totals 14 residues. The CDR3 DNA reads TGTGCCATCAGTGCTAGCCTTAGCTCCTACGAGCAGTACTTC. It translates to CAISASLSSYEQYF.

A few counts support this clonotype. The V gene is TRBV29-1, the J gene TRBJ2-1, with D possibly called TRBD1 or TRBD2 (5 bases each). Germline V lookup: CDR1 SQVTM, CDR2 ANQGSEA. Between the trimmed V and J ends, which lost 4 bases and 4 bases, there was a span of 14 bases. The CDR3 has 14 residues. This CDR3 reads CSVGGDSLYNEQFF. The CDR3 bases are TGCAGCGTTGGGGGAGACAGTCTTTACAATGAGCAGTTCTTC.

This sequence joins TRBV10-2 and TRBJ2-3; 10 positions agree with TRBD2. The CDR3 is 15 residues long. The V segment lost 7 bases and the J segment 6 bases; nucleotides outside the gene matches: 10. Germline V gene data show CDR1 as WSHSY and CDR2 as SAAADI. CDR3 residues: CASTTRAGGRDTQYF. Written as DNA, the CDR3 is TGCGCCAGCACGACCCGAGCGGGAGGGAGGGATACGCAGTATTTT.

This clonotype was detected only a few times. This rearrangement joins TRBV7-2 to TRBJ2-7, with D possibly being TRBD1 (5 bases). This CDR3 spans 14 amino acids. From germline, CDR1 is SGHTA and CDR2 FQGNSA. Trimming took off 8 bases at V and 3 bases at J, with 17 bases between the two ends. The CDR3 DNA follows: TGTGCCAGCGCCAAAACAGGCACCGTCTACGAGCAGTACTTC. Translation: CASAKTGTVYEQYF.

In its sample, this clonotype was seen a few times. The V call is TRBV12-3 or TRBV12-4, the J call TRBJ2-1; 12 bases match TRBD2. There are 16 residues in the CDR3. With 6 bases clipped from V and 5 bases from J, the junction kept 8 bases outside the gene matches. CDR3 residues: CASSPPSGRENNEQFF. CDR3 nucleotides: TGTGCCAGCAGCCCTCCTAGCGGGAGGGAAAACAATGAGCAGTTCTTC.

The genes are TRBV20-1 and TRBJ2-5; 7 nucleotides agree with TRBD2. From germline, CDR1 is DFQATT and CDR2 SNEGSKA (reference sequence). This CDR3 is 15 amino acids long. V was pared by 3 bases and J by 7 bases, with 14 bases of the junction left unmatched. For the CDR3, the DNA is TGCAGTGCTAGCAGCCGGGGAGGGTTGGGGGGGACCCAGTACTTC. As protein: CSASSRGGLGGTQYF.

This chain connects TRBV7-3 to TRBJ1-4, with 8 bases fitting TRBD1. The CDR3 covers 15 residues. The germline CDR1 and CDR2 sequences are SGHTA and FQGTGA. V lost 5 bases, J lost 11 bases, and 13 bases stayed unmatched. In nucleotides, the CDR3 is TGTGCCAGCAGCGTCGGGACAGGACAAATGAGGAAACTGTTTTTT. Encoded protein: CASSVGTGQMRKLFF.

The chain uses TRBV5-1 and TRBJ2-2; TRBD1 might be the D (6 bases). The CDR3 spans 16 residues. Trimming pared 1 base from V and 7 bases from J, leaving 17 bases between. Germline CDR1 reads SGHRS; CDR2 reads YFSETQ. The CDR3 here is CASSLRQGMTVGELFF. Here the CDR3 DNA reads TGCGCCAGCAGCTTGCGGCAGGGGATGACGGTCGGGGAGCTGTTTTTT.

J is TRBJ2-1 and V is TRBV7-9, with 8 bases fitting TRBD1. Germline V gene sequence: CDR1 SEHNR, CDR2 FQNEAQ (reference sequence). J gave up 5 bases and V 5 bases, and 14 bases lay outside the gene matches. The CDR3 is 17 amino acids. The CDR3 region is CASSPFLRDRQNNEQFF. The DNA of the CDR3 is TGTGCCAGCAGCCCATTCCTCCGGGACAGGCAGAACAATGAGCAGTTCTTC. The whole variable domain, filled in from reference TRBV7-9 and TRBJ2-1, reads DTGVSQNPRHKITKRGQNVTFRCDPISEHNRLYWYRQTLGQGPEFLTYFQNEAQLEKSRLLSDRFSAERPKGSFSTLEIQRTEQGDSAMYLCASSPFLRDRQNNEQFFGPGTRLTVL.

This clonotype was seen at least ten times. The genes are TRBV6-2 or TRBV6-3 and TRBJ2-1; 11 bases match TRBD2. This CDR3 has 14 amino acids. The ends lost 8 bases at V and 6 bases at J; junction bases unmatched: 6. The V gene's germline CDR1 is MNHEY and CDR2 SVGEGT. This chain's CDR3 is CASWGLAGGNEQFF. In DNA form, the CDR3 reads TGTGCCAGCTGGGGCCTAGCGGGAGGCAATGAGCAGTTCTTC.

This clonotype was seen a few times. The chain has TRBV6-5 and TRBJ2-7, with D perhaps TRBD1 (5 bases). The CDR3 loop spans 14 amino acids. Germline V gene data show CDR1 as MNHEY and CDR2 as SVGAGI. Between the trimmed V and J ends, which lost 2 bases and 2 bases, there was a span of 10 bases. The chain's CDR3 is CASSYIDRPYEQYF. For the CDR3, the DNA is TGTGCCAGCAGTTACATTGACAGACCCTACGAGCAGTACTTC.

This clonotype was counted ten times or more. This sequence joins TRBV27 and TRBJ2-3, with D possibly TRBD1 on 5 matching bases. The CDR3 is made up of 14 amino acids. The V end was cut by 3 bases, the J end by 2 bases, with 9 bases between. CDR1 MNHEY and CDR2 SMNVEV come from the germline V gene (reference sequence). Here the CDR3 reads CASSFGRDTDTQYF. CDR3 nucleotides: TGTGCCAGCAGTTTTGGCAGGGACACAGATACGCAGTATTTT.

The V gene is TRBV5-1, the J gene TRBJ2-3, with D unclear. Between the trimmed V and J ends, which lost 0 bases and 6 bases, there was a span of 17 bases. Germline V gene sequence: CDR1 SGHRS, CDR2 YFSETQ. The CDR3 loop spans 16 amino acids. In nucleotides, the CDR3 is TGCGCCAGCAGCTTGGGGTCCACTTCTGGCGTGGATACGCAGTATTTT. Translated: CASSLGSTSGVDTQYF.

The chain's CDR3 is CASRPGYRSARTEAFF. The CDR3 DNA sequence: TGTGCCAGCAGGCCCGGGTACAGGTCGGCACGGACTGAAGCTTTCTTT. The gene calls are TRBV28 and TRBJ1-1, with D perhaps TRBD1 (5 bases). Germline V gene lookup returns CDR1 MDHEN and CDR2 SYDVKM. V lost 6 bases and J 5 bases, leaving 22 bases between the germline ends. This CDR3 contains 16 residues.

This clonotype was found a few times. The chain combines TRBV12-3 or TRBV12-4 with TRBJ2-1; 9 nucleotides line up with TRBD2. V dropped 7 bases and J dropped 5; count of bases not matched to a gene: 9. CDR3 size: 15 residues. The DNA of the CDR3 is TGTGCCAGCAATCCGAGACTAGCGGCTAACAATGAGCAGTTCTTC. It is translated as CASNPRLAANNEQFF.

The rearrangement links TRBV19 to TRBJ2-1, with D uncertain. The CDR3 contains 14 residues. Between the trimmed V and J ends, which lost 3 bases and 4 bases, there was a span of 10 bases. Germline loops: CDR1 LNHDA, CDR2 SQIVND (reference sequence). Written as DNA, the CDR3 is TGTGCCAGTAGTATTGGAGCAGTATACAATGAGCAGTTCTTC. Translating gives CASSIGAVYNEQFF.

This rearrangement joins TRBV5-1 to TRBJ1-1; D call uncertain. Germline V CDR1 and CDR2: SGHRS, YFSETQ. The V end lost 3 bases, the J end lost 0 bases, and 12 bases lay between the germline ends. This CDR3 is 15 amino acids long. The DNA of the CDR3 is TGCGCCAGCAGCTACAACCGTGCGATGAACACTGAAGCTTTCTTT. It yields the protein CASSYNRAMNTEAFF.

This sequence joins TRBV20-1 and TRBJ2-7; D is possibly TRBD2 (5 bases). The CDR3 runs to 14 residues. V lost 3 bases and J 4 bases, leaving 16 bases between the germline ends. Looked up from germline, CDR1 is DFQATT and CDR2 is SNEGSKA (reference sequence). CDR3 nucleotides: TGCAGTGCTAGGGAGGAAAGGGTGCCGTACGAGCAGTACTTC. It translates to CSAREERVPYEQYF.

This chain joins TRBV12-3 or TRBV12-4 and TRBJ1-5; no reliable D call. CDR3 length: 14 amino acids. Deletions cut 1 base from V and 8 bases from J, with 12 bases between. The CDR3 coding sequence is TGTGCCAGCAGTTTAGGCCGAGGGTGGAAGCCCCAGCATTTT. Encoded protein: CASSLGRGWKPQHF.

A remark on this clonotype: One base away lies a much larger clone, so this may be a sequencing read error. This chain connects TRBV7-3 to TRBJ2-1; 9 bases agree with TRBD2. Germline V gene data show CDR1 as SGHTA and CDR2 as FQGTGA. The CDR3 runs 16 residues. The CDR3 sequence is CASSQGLALSYNERFF. The CDR3 coding sequence is TGTGCCAGCAGCCAGGGACTAGCACTTTCCTACAATGAGCGGTTCTTC. Full variable domain (outside the CDR3, taken from reference TRBV7-3 and TRBJ2-1): GAGVSQTPSNKVTEKGKYVELRCDPISGHTALYWYRQSLGQGPEFLIYFQGTGAADDSGLPNDRFFAVRPEGSVSTLKIQRTERGDSAVYLCASSQGLALSYNERFFGPGTRLTVL.

The chain joins TRBV5-1 to TRBJ2-7; no clear D gene. The V end lost 0 bases, the J end lost 3 bases, and 13 bases lay between the germline ends. CDR1 is SGHRS, CDR2 YFSETQ, per germline. The CDR3 has 15 residues. The chain's CDR3 is CASSLGHHPDYEQYF. For the CDR3, the DNA is TGCGCCAGCAGCTTGGGACACCACCCGGACTACGAGCAGTACTTC.

J is TRBJ1-2 and V is TRBV7-8; D uncertain. Trimming left V 1 base short and J 0 bases short, with 9 bases between. Looked up from germline, CDR1 is SGHVS and CDR2 is FQNEAQ. The CDR3 is 15 residues long. The CDR3 DNA sequence: TGTGCCAGCAGCTTAGGCTCAGTCTCTAACTATGGCTACACCTTC. Its translation: CASSLGSVSNYGYTF.